A single sample is the source of the 13 T cell receptor beta chains below, sequenced in a study of Tregs in tolerant kidney transplant recipients. Some clones are missing from TCRdb's copy, which holds only in-frame ones; the method was immunoSEQ multiplex PCR. The sample spans 45,000 to 55,000 clones; the ten largest clones claim around 0.8%. This material consisted of CD4+ T cells from blood, taken before the transplant. The receptors originated from a human donor who received a combined kidney and bone marrow transplant.

Note on this clone: Coverage ceases 3 residues before the CDR3 finishes, and the germline J gene fills in the end. The V call is TRBV6-2 or TRBV6-3, the J call TRBJ1-1, with 12 bases lining up with TRBD1. Unmatched junction bases numbered 8, after V lost 1 base and J lost 5 bases. Germline values: CDR1 MNHEY, CDR2 SVGEGT. The CDR3 has 17 residues. CDR3 DNA, as far as it was read: TGTGCCAGCAGTTACTTTCCCGGGACAGGGGGCCGAACTGAA. It yields the protein CASSYFPGTGGRTE. The whole CDR3 region reads CASSYFPGTGGRTEAFF.

Details on this clone: The read ends 3 residues shy of where the CDR3 ends; the end is completed using the germline J gene. The V call is TRBV5-4, the J call TRBJ2-7; 12 bases are shared with TRBD2. Germline-derived CDR1 and CDR2 are SGHNT and YYREEE (reference sequence). J gave up 2 bases and V 0 bases, and 3 bases lay outside the gene matches. This CDR3 contains 16 residues. The CDR3 protein is CASSLEASGRAYEQYF. Incomplete CDR3 DNA: TGTGCCAGCAGCTTGGAGGCTAGCGGGAGGGCCTACGAG. The full variable domain, its missing parts supplied by reference TRBV5-4 and TRBJ2-7, is ETGVTQSPTHLIKTRGQQVTLRCSSQSGHNTVSWYQQALGQGPQFIFQYYREEENGRGNFPPRFSGLQFPNYSSELNVNALELDDSALYLCASSLEASGRAYEQYFGPGTRLTVT.

As concerns this clone: The observed sequence ends 3 residues before the CDR3 terminus, with the missing tail filled in from the germline J gene. V is TRBV19 and J is TRBJ2-7; 7 bases align to TRBD2. From germline, CDR1 is LNHDA and CDR2 SQIVND (reference sequence). J was trimmed by 1 base and V by 4 bases; bases with no gene match: 4. The CDR3 consists of 14 residues. The CDR3 bases that were read are TGTGCCAGTAGTACGAGCGGGGCTTCCTACGAG. Translation gives CASSTSGASYE. In full, the CDR3 reads CASSTSGASYEQYF.

Comments on this clone: With the read ending 3 residues before the CDR3 end, the germline J gene is used to fill in that end. This chain links TRBV5-1 with TRBJ2-3, with 9 bases that match TRBD2. The V gene's germline CDR1 is SGHRS and CDR2 YFSETQ. CDR3 size: 16 residues. Trimming took 9 bases from V and 3 from J; bases not matched to a gene: 14. CDR3 bases read: TGCGCCACCCACCGTGGAGCGGGAGGATCTACAGATACG. This codes for CATHRGAGGSTDT. The full CDR3 protein reads CATHRGAGGSTDTQYF.

About this clone: The read halts 3 residues ahead of the CDR3 end, with the missing end drawn from the germline J gene. The chain recombines TRBV5-1 with TRBJ2-5; a possible D gene is TRBD2 (5 bases). Germline V lookup: CDR1 SGHRS, CDR2 YFSETQ. The CDR3 is 15 amino acids. Trimming pared 3 bases from V and 5 bases from J, leaving 17 bases between. Partial CDR3 DNA: TGCGCCAGCAGCTCCCTACTAGTTGGGAGTGAGACC. Its protein is CASSSLLVGSET. The full CDR3 protein reads CASSSLLVGSETQYF.

On this clone itself: From the germline J gene comes the end of the CDR3, since the read stops 3 residues before it. The chain is built from TRBV6-2 or TRBV6-3 and TRBJ1-1; TRBD1 matches 7 bases. V dropped 2 bases and J dropped 4; count of bases not matched to a gene: 10. The V gene's germline CDR1 is MNHEY and CDR2 SVGEGT. The CDR3 runs to 16 residues. CDR3 amino acids: CASSYPRGAFGTEAFF. The sequenced part of the CDR3 DNA is TGTGCCAGCAGTTACCCCAGGGGGGCCTTCGGCACTGAA.

This CDR3 reads CSARQGAYEGEQFF. CDR3 DNA (partial): TGCAGCGCCAGACAGGGGGCGTATGAAGGTGAG. The V gene is TRBV29-1, the J gene TRBJ2-1, with TRBD1 matching 10 bases. The CDR3 end lies 3 residues beyond the end of the read and is filled in from the germline J gene. CDR3 length: 14 amino acids. The V and J ends lost 7 bases and 9 bases, in that order; junction bases with no gene match: 12. Germline-derived CDR1 and CDR2 are SQVTM and ANQGSEA.

For this clone: The read stops 3 residues short of the end of the CDR3; the missing end is completed from the germline J gene. The chain links TRBV5-1 to TRBJ2-7; TRBD1 is a possible D gene (5 bases). Trimming stripped 4 bases from V and 2 bases from J, with 13 bases between. In germline, CDR1 is SGHRS, CDR2 YFSETQ. This CDR3 spans 14 amino acids. CDR3 region: CASSPGMVAYEQYF. Partial CDR3 DNA: TGCGCCAGCAGCCCAGGGATGGTCGCCTACGAG.

Comment on this clone: The sequenced fragment ends 3 residues before the CDR3 boundary, so the rest is inferred from the germline J gene. The genes are TRBV7-2 and TRBJ1-2, with TRBD1 as a possible D gene (6 bases). The V gene's germline CDR1 is SGHTA and CDR2 FQGNSA. CDR3 length: 15 residues. The CDR3 protein is CASSVYTPGGYGYTF. Incomplete CDR3 DNA: TGTGCCAGCAGCGTTTATACCCCTGGGGGCTACGGC. Filled out from reference TRBV7-2 and TRBJ1-2, the complete variable domain reads GAGVSQSPSNKVTEKGKDVELRCDPISGHTALYWYRQSLGQGLEFLIYFQGNSAPDKSGLPSDRFSAERTGGSVSTLTIQRTQQEDSAVYLCASSVYTPGGYGYTFGSGTRLTVV.

For this clone: From the germline J gene comes the end of the CDR3, since the read stops 3 residues before it. J is TRBJ2-7 and V is TRBV20-1; D unclear. This CDR3 is built from 12 residues. The V and J ends lost 3 bases and 5 bases respectively, with 11 bases between them. Germline CDR1 and CDR2: DFQATT and SNEGSKA (reference sequence). The DNA read from the CDR3 is TGCAGTGCTAGTCCCCAGGCAAACGAG. Protein product: CSASPQANE. In full, the CDR3 is CSASPQANEQYF.

Concerning this clone: The read terminates 3 residues ahead of where the CDR3 ends, so the germline J gene completes it. V gene TRBV20-1 combines with J gene TRBJ2-7; D may be TRBD1 (5 bases). This CDR3 has 11 residues. Germline values: CDR1 DFQATT, CDR2 SNEGSKA (reference sequence). V was cut by 4 bases and J by 3 bases, with 7 bases left in between. The CDR3 DNA, read in part, is TGCAGTGCTATCCAGGGCTACGAG. Protein: CSAIQGYE. The whole CDR3 sequence reads CSAIQGYEQYF.

Details on this clone: The CDR3 extends 3 residues past the end of the read, so its final part is completed from the germline J gene. The rearrangement uses TRBV29-1 and TRBJ2-1, with D perhaps matching TRBD1 (5 bases). CDR3 size: 16 residues. The V gene's germline CDR1 is SQVTM and CDR2 ANQGSEA. V gave up 5 bases and J gave up 7 bases, with 24 bases separating them. CDR3 amino acids: CSVLSAGSKLSNEQFF. CDR3 DNA (partial): TGCAGCGTTCTGAGCGCAGGGTCGAAGCTTTCTAATGAG.

A remark on this clone: The read gets to within 3 residues of the CDR3 end, and the germline J gene fills in the rest. The chain links TRBV2 to TRBJ1-2; TRBD1 matches at 7 bases. The CDR3 consists of 13 residues. The germline V gene encodes CDR1 SNHLY and CDR2 FYNNEI. CDR3 bases read: TGTGCCAGCAGGCCCGGGACAGTAGGCGGC. It codes for CASRPGTVGG. The whole CDR3 protein is CASRPGTVGGYTF.